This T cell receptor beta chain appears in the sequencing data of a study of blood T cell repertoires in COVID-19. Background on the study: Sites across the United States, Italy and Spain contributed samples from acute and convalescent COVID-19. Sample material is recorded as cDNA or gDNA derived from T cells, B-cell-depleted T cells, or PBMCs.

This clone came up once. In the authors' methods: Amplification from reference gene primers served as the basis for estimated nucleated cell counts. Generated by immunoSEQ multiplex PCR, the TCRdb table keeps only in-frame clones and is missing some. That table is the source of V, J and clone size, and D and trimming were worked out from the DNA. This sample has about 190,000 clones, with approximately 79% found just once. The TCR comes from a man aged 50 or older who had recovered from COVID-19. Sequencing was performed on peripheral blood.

The CDR3 sequence is CASSLGQGGRNTEAFF. The CDR3 DNA follows: TGCGCCAGCAGCTTGGGACAGGGCGGTCGAAACACTGAAGCTTTCTTT. V usage is TRBV5-1 and J usage is TRBJ1-1; 7 bases agree with TRBD1. The germline V gene encodes CDR1 SGHRS and CDR2 YFSETQ. V lost 0 bases, J lost 2 bases, and 7 bases stayed unmatched. The CDR3 is 16 residues long.